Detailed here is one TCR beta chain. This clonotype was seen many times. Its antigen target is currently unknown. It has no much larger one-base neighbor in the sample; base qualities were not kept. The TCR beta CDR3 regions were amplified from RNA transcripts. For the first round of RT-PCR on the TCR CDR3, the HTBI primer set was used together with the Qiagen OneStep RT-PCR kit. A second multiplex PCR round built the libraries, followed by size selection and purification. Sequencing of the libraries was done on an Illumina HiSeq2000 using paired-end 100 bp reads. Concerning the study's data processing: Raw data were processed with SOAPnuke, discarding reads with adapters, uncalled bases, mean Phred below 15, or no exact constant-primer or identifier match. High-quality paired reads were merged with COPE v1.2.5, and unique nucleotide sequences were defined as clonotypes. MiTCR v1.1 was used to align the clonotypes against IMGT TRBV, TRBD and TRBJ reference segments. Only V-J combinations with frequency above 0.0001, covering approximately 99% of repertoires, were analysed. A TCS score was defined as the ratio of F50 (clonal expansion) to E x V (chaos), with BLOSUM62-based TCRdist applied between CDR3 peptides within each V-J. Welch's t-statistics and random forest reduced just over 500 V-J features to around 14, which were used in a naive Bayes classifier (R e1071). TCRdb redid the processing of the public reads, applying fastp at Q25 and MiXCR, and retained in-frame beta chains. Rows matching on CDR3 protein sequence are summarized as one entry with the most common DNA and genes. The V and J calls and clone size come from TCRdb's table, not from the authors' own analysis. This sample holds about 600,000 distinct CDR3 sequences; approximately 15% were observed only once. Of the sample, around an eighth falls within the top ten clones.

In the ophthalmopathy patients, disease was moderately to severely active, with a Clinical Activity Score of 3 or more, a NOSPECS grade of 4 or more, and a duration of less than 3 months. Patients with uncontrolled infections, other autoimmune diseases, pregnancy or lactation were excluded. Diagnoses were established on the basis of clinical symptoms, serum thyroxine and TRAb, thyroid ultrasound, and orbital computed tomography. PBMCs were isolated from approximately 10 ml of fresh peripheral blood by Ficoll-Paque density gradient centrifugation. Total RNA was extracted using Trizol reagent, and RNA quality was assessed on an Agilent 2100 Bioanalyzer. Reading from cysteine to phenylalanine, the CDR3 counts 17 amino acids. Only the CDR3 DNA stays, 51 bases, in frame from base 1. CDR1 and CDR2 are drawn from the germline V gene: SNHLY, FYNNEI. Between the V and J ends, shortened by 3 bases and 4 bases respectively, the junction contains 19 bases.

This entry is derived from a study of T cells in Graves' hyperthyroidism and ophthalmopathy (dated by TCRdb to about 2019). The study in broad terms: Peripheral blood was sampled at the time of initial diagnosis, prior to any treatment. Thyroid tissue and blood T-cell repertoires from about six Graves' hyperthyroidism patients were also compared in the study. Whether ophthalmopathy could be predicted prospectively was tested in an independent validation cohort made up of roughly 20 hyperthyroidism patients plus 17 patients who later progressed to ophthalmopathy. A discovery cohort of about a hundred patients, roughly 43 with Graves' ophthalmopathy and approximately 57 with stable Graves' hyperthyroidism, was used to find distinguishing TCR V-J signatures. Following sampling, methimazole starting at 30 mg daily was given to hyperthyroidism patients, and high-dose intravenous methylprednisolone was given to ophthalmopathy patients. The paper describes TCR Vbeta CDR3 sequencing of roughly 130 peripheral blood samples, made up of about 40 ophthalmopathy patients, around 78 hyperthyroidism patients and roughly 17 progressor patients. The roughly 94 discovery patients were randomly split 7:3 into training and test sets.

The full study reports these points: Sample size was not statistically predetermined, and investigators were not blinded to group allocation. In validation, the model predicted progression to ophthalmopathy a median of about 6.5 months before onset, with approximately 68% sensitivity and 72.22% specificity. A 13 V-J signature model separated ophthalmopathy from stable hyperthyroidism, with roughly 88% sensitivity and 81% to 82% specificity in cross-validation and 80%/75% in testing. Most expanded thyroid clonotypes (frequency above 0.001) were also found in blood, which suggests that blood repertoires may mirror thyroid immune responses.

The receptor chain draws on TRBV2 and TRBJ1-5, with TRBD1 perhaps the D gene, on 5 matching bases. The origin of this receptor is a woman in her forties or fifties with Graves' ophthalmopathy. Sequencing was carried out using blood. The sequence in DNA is TGTGCCAGCAGTGAGAGGGCCACGCCCTGGGGGAATCAGCCCCAGCATTTT. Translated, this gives CASSERATPWGNQPQHF.